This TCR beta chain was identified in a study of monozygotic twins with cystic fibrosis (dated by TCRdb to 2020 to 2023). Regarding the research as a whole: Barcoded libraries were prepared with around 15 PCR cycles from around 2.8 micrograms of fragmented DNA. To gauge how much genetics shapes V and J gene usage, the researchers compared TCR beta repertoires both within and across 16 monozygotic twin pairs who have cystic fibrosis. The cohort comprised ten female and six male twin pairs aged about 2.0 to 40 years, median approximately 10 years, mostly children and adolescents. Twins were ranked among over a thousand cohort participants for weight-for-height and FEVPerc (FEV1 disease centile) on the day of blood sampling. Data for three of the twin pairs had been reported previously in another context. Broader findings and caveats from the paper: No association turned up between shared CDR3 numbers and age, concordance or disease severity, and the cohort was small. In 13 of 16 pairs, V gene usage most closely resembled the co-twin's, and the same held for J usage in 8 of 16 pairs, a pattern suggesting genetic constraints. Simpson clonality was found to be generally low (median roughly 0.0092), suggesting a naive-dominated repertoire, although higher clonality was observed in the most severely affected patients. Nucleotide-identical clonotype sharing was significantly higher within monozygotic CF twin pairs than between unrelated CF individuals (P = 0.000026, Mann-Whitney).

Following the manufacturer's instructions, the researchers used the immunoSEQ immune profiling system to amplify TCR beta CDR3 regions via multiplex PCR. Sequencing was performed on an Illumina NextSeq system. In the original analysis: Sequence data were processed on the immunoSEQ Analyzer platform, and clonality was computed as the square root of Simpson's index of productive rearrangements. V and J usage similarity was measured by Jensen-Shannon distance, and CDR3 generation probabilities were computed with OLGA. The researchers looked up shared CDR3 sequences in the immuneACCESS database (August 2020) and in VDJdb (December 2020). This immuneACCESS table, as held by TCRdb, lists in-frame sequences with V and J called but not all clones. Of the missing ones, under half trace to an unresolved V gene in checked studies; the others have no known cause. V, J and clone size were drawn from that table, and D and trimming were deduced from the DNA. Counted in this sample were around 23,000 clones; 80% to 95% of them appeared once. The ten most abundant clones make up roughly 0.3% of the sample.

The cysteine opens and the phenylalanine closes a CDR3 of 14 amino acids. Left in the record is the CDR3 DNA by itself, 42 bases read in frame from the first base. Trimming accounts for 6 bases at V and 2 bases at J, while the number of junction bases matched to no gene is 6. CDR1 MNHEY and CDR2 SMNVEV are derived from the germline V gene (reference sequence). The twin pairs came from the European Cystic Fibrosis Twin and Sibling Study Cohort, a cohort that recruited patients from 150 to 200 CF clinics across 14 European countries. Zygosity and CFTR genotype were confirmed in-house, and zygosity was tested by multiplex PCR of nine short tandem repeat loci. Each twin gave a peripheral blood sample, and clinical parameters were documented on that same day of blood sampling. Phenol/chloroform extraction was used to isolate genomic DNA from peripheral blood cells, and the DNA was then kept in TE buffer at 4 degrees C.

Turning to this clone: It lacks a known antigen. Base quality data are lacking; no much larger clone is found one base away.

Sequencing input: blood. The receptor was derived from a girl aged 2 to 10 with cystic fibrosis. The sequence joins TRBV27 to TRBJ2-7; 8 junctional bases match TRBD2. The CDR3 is CASRFGGATYEQYF. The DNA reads TGTGCCAGCAGATTCGGGGGGGCCACCTACGAGCAGTACTTC.